The 27 T cell receptor beta chains in this list originate from one sample, sequenced in a study of T cell responses to AZD1222 COVID-19 vaccine. The table came from immunoSEQ multiplex PCR; TCRdb's copy has only in-frame clones and leaves some out. Of 130,000 to 150,000 clones listed, 80% to 90% are singletons. The sample in question was peripheral blood, obtained on day 0 of AZD1222 vaccination. Receptors were obtained from an adult in good health.

The chain joins TRBV5-1 to TRBJ2-3; 10 bases line up with TRBD2. In germline, CDR1 is SGHRS, CDR2 YFSETQ. The CDR3 is made up of 15 amino acids. With 7 bases clipped from V and 2 bases from J, the junction kept 7 bases outside the gene matches. The CDR3 coding sequence is TGCGCCAGCGCCTCCGGGACTAGCGTCACAGATACGCAGTATTTT. This gives the protein CASASGTSVTDTQYF.

The chain employs TRBV7-2 and TRBJ1-1; D perhaps matches TRBD1 (6 bases). Per germline, CDR1 SGHTA and CDR2 FQGNSA. The V end lost 3 bases, the J end lost 11 bases, and 13 bases lay between the germline ends. CDR3 size: 12 residues. The CDR3: CASSFEGTRAFF. DNA of the CDR3: TGTGCCAGCAGCTTCGAAGGGACACGGGCTTTCTTT. The variable domain in full, with the rest retrieved from reference TRBV7-2 and TRBJ1-1, is GAGVSQSPSNKVTEKGKDVELRCDPISGHTALYWYRQSLGQGLEFLIYFQGNSAPDKSGLPSDRFSAERTGGSVSTLTIQRTQQEDSAVYLCASSFEGTRAFFGQGTRLTVV.

This rearrangement joins TRBV27 to TRBJ1-5; D perhaps matches TRBD1 (6 bases). The CDR3 consists of 16 residues. V was trimmed by 1 base and J by 2 bases, leaving 12 bases between them. Germline V CDR1 and CDR2: MNHEY, SMNVEV (reference sequence). As DNA, the CDR3 is TGTGCCAGCAGTTTATGGGGGGCGGGGGGCAATCAGCCCCAGCATTTT. Amino acids: CASSLWGAGGNQPQHF.

This sequence joins TRBV5-1 and TRBJ1-6; D is uncertain. The CDR3 has 18 amino acids. V was shortened by 2 bases and J by 1 base, with 16 bases between the two germline ends. The germline gives CDR1 SGHRS, CDR2 YFSETQ. The CDR3 sequence: CASSFFGPDGSYNSPLHF. CDR3 DNA: TGCGCCAGCAGCTTTTTTGGCCCCGATGGGTCCTATAATTCACCCCTCCACTTT.

Details on this clone: Mismatch with germline at one junction end may stem from a read error. This chain links TRBV6-5 with TRBJ2-7; D could derive from TRBD1 or TRBD2 (5 bases each). This CDR3 is 11 amino acids long. Germline CDR1 and CDR2: MNHEY and SVGAGI. The CDR3 is CASSLGPTLVF. DNA of the CDR3: TGTGCCAGCAGTTTGGGACCGACCCTCGTCTTC.

The chain links TRBV19 to TRBJ2-7; D is unresolved. The ends were cut back, 1 base at V and 3 bases at J, with 10 bases in the middle. This CDR3 region has 14 residues. Germline CDR1 is LNHDA and CDR2 is SQIVND (reference sequence). The CDR3 bases are TGTGCCAGTAGTATAGTGACGGGTTTCTACGAGCAGTACTTC. It codes for CASSIVTGFYEQYF. Together with reference TRBV19 and TRBJ2-7, the CDR3 gives the full variable domain: DGGITQSPKYLFRKEGQNVTLSCEQNLNHDAMYWYRQDPGQGLRLIYYSQIVNDFQKGDIAEGYSVSREKKESFPLTVTSAQKNPTAFYLCASSIVTGFYEQYFGPGTRLTVT.

The chain is built from TRBV30 and TRBJ2-7, with TRBD2 as a possible D gene (6 bases). V lost 0 bases, J lost 5 bases, and 11 bases lay in between. The germline CDR1 and CDR2 sequences are GTSNPN and SVGIG (reference sequence). The CDR3 length is 13 residues. CDR3: CAWSVGGFNEQYF. CDR3 bases: TGTGCCTGGAGTGTCGGAGGGTTCAACGAGCAGTACTTC.

The rearrangement joins TRBV4-1 to TRBJ1-2; D is perhaps TRBD1 (6 bases). Germline CDR1 is MGHRA and CDR2 is YSYEKL. The CDR3 runs 16 residues. Trimming removed 6 bases from V and 0 bases from J, with 17 bases in between. CDR3 protein: CASSLDSFPPNYGYTF. The CDR3 DNA sequence: TGCGCCAGCAGTTTGGACAGCTTTCCTCCTAACTATGGCTACACCTTC.

This chain joins TRBV5-6 and TRBJ2-7; no firm D call. The CDR3 loop spans 14 amino acids. V gave up 4 bases and J gave up 2 bases, with 13 bases separating them. Per the germline V gene, CDR1 is SGHDT and CDR2 is YYEEEE. CDR3 in amino acids: CASSPTAGTYEQYF. The CDR3 DNA reads TGTGCCAGCAGCCCCACTGCAGGAACCTACGAGCAGTACTTC.

The chain carries TRBV28 and TRBJ2-6; 8 positions match TRBD2. The CDR3 is made up of 21 amino acids. Germline V gene lookup returns CDR1 MDHEN and CDR2 SYDVKM. Trimming took 6 bases from V and 1 from J; bases not matched to a gene: 20. The CDR3 DNA follows: TGTGCCAGCAGCTCTGCATCGGTTATAGCGGGAAAAGGGTCTGGGGCCAACGTCCTGACTTTC. Protein: CASSSASVIAGKGSGANVLTF. The variable domain in full, with the rest retrieved from reference TRBV28 and TRBJ2-6, is DVKVTQSSRYLVKRTGEKVFLECVQDMDHENMFWYRQDPGLGLRLIYFSYDVKMKEKGDIPEGYSVSREKKERFSLILESASTNQTSMYLCASSSASVIAGKGSGANVLTFGAGSRLTVL.

This clone has more than one count but fewer than ten. The rearrangement joins TRBV6-4 to TRBJ2-3; D may be TRBD2 (6 bases). This CDR3 is 14 amino acids long. Germline V lookup: CDR1 MRHNA, CDR2 SNTAGT. Trimming shortened V by 4 bases and J by 0 bases, and 8 bases separated the two germline ends. The CDR3 bases are TGTGCCAGCAGTGCCGGGACTAGCACAGATACGCAGTATTTT. Protein: CASSAGTSTDTQYF.

For this clone: The DNA is omitted, as the CDR3 cannot be located on it reliably, and the CDR3 follows TCRdb's listing. V gene TRBV21-1 combines with J gene TRBJ2-6; the DNA was not used to check the table's D call, TRBD2. TRBV21-1 is designated a pseudogene. Including both end residues, the CDR3 is 18 amino acids long. CDR3: CASSNRECFGSGANVLTF.

The chain has TRBV6-5 and TRBJ1-2; the match to TRBD1 covers 8 bases. CDR3 length: 15 residues. V shed 0 bases, J shed 5 bases, and the junction held 5 bases outside the gene matches. Germline V gene data show CDR1 as MNHEY and CDR2 as SVGAGI. The CDR3 loop is CASSYSPGGFYGYTF. CDR3 bases: TGTGCCAGCAGTTACTCGCCAGGGGGCTTTTATGGCTACACCTTC.

The rearrangement links TRBV6-5 to TRBJ2-1; tentatively, D is TRBD1 or TRBD2 (6 bases each). This CDR3 is built from 14 residues. Trimming took off 7 bases at V and 1 base at J, with 11 bases between the two ends. CDR1 and CDR2 (germline): MNHEY, SVGAGI. DNA for the CDR3: TGTGCCAGCAACCCGGGGGCGTCCTACAATGAGCAGTTCTTC. Its protein is CASNPGASYNEQFF.

This clone was recorded only once. The gene calls are TRBV3-1 (or the pseudogene TRBV3-2) and TRBJ1-2, with no clear D. CDR3 length equals 13 residues. V was shortened by 0 bases and J by 8 bases, with 10 bases between the two germline ends. Per the germline V gene, CDR1 is LGHDT and CDR2 is YNNKEL (reference sequence). The CDR3 sequence: CASSQDGRSGYTF. The CDR3 DNA is TGTGCCAGCAGCCAAGACGGCCGGTCGGGCTACACCTTC.

The V gene is TRBV7-2, the J gene TRBJ1-6; D gene unclear. The CDR3 length is 13 residues. Germline loops: CDR1 SGHTA, CDR2 FQGNSA. With 0 bases removed from V and 8 bases from J, the gap between germline ends came to 5 bases. CDR3 coding DNA: TGTGCCAGCAGCTTAGCGGCGTATTCACCCCTCCACTTT. This gives the protein CASSLAAYSPLHF. Based on the CDR3 plus reference TRBV7-2 and TRBJ1-6, the full variable domain is GAGVSQSPSNKVTEKGKDVELRCDPISGHTALYWYRQSLGQGLEFLIYFQGNSAPDKSGLPSDRFSAERTGGSVSTLTIQRTQQEDSAVYLCASSLAAYSPLHFGNGTRLTVT.

The chain recombines TRBV20-1 with TRBJ1-2; D not certain. From germline, CDR1 is DFQATT and CDR2 SNEGSKA (reference sequence). V lost 4 bases, J lost 5 bases, and 8 bases lay in between. This CDR3 region has 11 residues. The DNA for the CDR3 is TGCAGTGCTAAAGCTTCGTATGGCTACACCTTC. Amino acid sequence: CSAKASYGYTF.

The V gene is TRBV4-2, the J gene TRBJ1-1, with TRBD1 matching 8 bases. The junction had 8 bases not matched to a gene; V was cut back by 5 bases and J by 3 bases. CDR1 is LGHNA and CDR2 is YNFKEQ in the germline V gene. This CDR3 is 15 amino acids long. Here the CDR3 DNA reads TGTGCCAGCAGCAAAAGGACAGGGTGGGACACTGAAGCTTTCTTT. Protein sequence: CASSKRTGWDTEAFF.

The V call is TRBV10-3, the J call TRBJ2-1; D uncertain. This CDR3 has 13 amino acids. Between the trimmed V and J ends, which lost 4 bases and 9 bases, there was a span of 13 bases. Germline V gene sequence: CDR1 ENHRY, CDR2 SYGVKD. The CDR3 nucleotides read TGTGCCATCAGTGTAAAAGAGGCCACTGAGCAGTTCTTC. Translating it yields CAISVKEATEQFF.

V gene TRBV6-5 combines with J gene TRBJ1-5; a weak D match, TRBD1 (5 bases). V lost 2 bases and J lost 3, with 8 bases in between. Germline V gene lookup returns CDR1 MNHEY and CDR2 SVGAGI. The CDR3 runs 14 residues. This CDR3 reads CASSYTGANQPQHF. CDR3 DNA sequence: TGTGCCAGCAGTTACACCGGGGCCAATCAGCCCCAGCATTTT.

V usage is TRBV28 and J usage is TRBJ2-7; D may match TRBD1 or TRBD2 (5 bases each). The CDR3 runs to 16 residues. The germline V gene encodes CDR1 MDHEN and CDR2 SYDVKM. Deletions cut 3 bases from V and 0 bases from J, with 15 bases between. The CDR3, as DNA: TGTGCCAGCAGTTTTGCCGGGGCGGAAAGCTCCTACGAGCAGTACTTC. Translation: CASSFAGAESSYEQYF.

V and J are TRBV18 and TRBJ1-1; a weak D match, TRBD1 (5 bases). Germline V lookup: CDR1 KGHSH, CDR2 LQKENI. V lost 3 bases and J 3 bases, leaving 17 bases between the germline ends. The CDR3 consists of 16 residues. Written as DNA, the CDR3 is TGTGCCAGCTCACCGGGGGGGGTCCTTCGGGACACTGAAGCTTTCTTT. It codes for CASSPGGVLRDTEAFF.

In its sample, this clone was seen once. The V and J genes are TRBV19 and TRBJ1-4, with D unresolved. V dropped 5 bases and J dropped 8 bases, with 21 bases sitting between them. Germline-derived CDR1 and CDR2 are LNHDA and SQIVND (reference sequence). The CDR3 totals 16 residues. The DNA of the CDR3 is TGTGCCAGTAGTGGCTGGACCCCCCGGGCGGGCGAAAAACTGTTTTTT. It yields the protein CASSGWTPRAGEKLFF.

The chain combines TRBV5-5 with TRBJ1-5, with D maybe TRBD1 (5 bases). In germline, CDR1 is SGHKS, CDR2 YYEKEE (reference sequence). The V end lost 4 bases, the J end lost 1 base, and 18 bases lay between the germline ends. The CDR3 has 17 amino acids. The CDR3: CASSMGLIQGSNQPQHF. The CDR3 DNA reads as TGTGCCAGCAGCATGGGACTCATCCAAGGGAGCAATCAGCCCCAGCATTTT.

The chain carries TRBV27 and TRBJ1-6; possible D gene TRBD1, 6 bases. From germline, CDR1 is MNHEY and CDR2 SMNVEV (reference sequence). The CDR3 has 15 residues. The ends were cut back, 8 bases at V and 5 bases at J, with 16 bases in the middle. CDR3 sequence: CASSGGAGHNSPLHF. DNA for the CDR3: TGTGCCAGCTCGGGGGGGGCGGGCCATAATTCACCCCTCCACTTT.

For the CDR3, the DNA is TGTGCCAGCAGCTTATCTTTCCGGCGGGGCAACTATGGCTACACCTTC. Translation: CASSLSFRRGNYGYTF. The chain carries TRBV7-8 and TRBJ1-2; TRBD1 might be the D (5 bases). The V gene lost 2 bases and the J gene lost 2 bases, with 15 bases spanning the gap. This CDR3 has 16 residues. Germline V gene sequence: CDR1 SGHVS, CDR2 FQNEAQ.

This chain connects TRBV27 to TRBJ1-5; maybe TRBD1 (5 bases). Germline lookup yields CDR1 MNHEY and CDR2 SMNVEV (reference sequence). CDR3 size: 13 residues. Between the trimmed V and J ends, which lost 3 bases and 2 bases, there was a span of 5 bases. In DNA form, the CDR3 reads TGTGCCAGCAGTTTGACAGGCAATCAGCCCCAGCATTTT. Protein sequence: CASSLTGNQPQHF.